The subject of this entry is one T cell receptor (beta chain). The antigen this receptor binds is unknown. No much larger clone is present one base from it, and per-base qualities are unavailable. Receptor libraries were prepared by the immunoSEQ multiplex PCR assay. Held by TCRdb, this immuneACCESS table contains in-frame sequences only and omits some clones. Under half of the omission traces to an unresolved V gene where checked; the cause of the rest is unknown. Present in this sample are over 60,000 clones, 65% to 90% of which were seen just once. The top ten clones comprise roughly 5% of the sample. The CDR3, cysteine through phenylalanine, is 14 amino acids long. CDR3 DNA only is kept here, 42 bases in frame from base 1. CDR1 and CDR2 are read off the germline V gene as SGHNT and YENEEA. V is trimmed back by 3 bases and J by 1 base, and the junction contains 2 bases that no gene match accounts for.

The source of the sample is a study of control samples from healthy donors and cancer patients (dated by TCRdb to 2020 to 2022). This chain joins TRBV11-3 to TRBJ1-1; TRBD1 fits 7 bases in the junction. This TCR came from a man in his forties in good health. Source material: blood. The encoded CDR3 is CASSFAGGNTEAFF. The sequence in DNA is TGTGCCAGCAGCTTCGCAGGGGGGAACACTGAAGCTTTCTTT.